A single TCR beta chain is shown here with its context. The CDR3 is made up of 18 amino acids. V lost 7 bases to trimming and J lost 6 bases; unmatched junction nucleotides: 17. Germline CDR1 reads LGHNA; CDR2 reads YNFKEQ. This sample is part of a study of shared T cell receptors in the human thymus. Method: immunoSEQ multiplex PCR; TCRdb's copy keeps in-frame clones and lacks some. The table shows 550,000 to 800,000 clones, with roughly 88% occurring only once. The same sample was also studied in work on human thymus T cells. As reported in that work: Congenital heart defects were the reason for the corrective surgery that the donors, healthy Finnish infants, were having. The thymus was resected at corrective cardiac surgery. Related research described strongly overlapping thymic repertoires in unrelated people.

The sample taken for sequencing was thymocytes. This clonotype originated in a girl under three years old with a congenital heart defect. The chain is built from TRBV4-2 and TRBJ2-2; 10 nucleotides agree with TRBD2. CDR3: CASTAEVGSGGNPGELFF. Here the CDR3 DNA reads TGTGCCAGCACCGCAGAAGTGGGTAGCGGGGGGAATCCCGGGGAGCTGTTTTTT.